Below, 15 T cell receptor beta chains from the same sample are listed, as sequenced in a study of TIL therapy for anti-PD-1-resistant metastatic lung cancer. Time point here: pre-treatment sample, taken before nivolumab and TIL therapy. The immunoSEQ assay was v3. Sequenced by immunoSEQ multiplex PCR; TCRdb stores in-frame clones only, minus some. The sample includes about 49,000 clones, around 79% seen only once; the top ten take over 12%. Sequencing was performed on blood, taken at baseline. These receptors came from an older man with non-small cell lung cancer.

V usage is TRBV1 and J usage is TRBJ2-7; the DNA was not used to check the table's D call, TRBD1. TRBV1 is described as a pseudogene. The CDR3 has 20 amino acids. The CDR3: CTSSQVAPVKEVLADYEQYF. Written as DNA, the CDR3 is TGCACCAGCAGCCAAGTGGCTCCAGTTAAAGAAGTCCTGGCTGACTACGAGCAGTACTTC.

This clone was recorded only once. The V and J genes are TRBV7-2 and TRBJ2-3; D is ambiguous. The CDR3 is made up of 12 amino acids. Trimming cost V 5 bases and J 5 bases, with 8 bases left between them. Germline V CDR1 and CDR2: SGHTA, FQGNSA. CDR3 DNA sequence: TGTGCCAGCAGCCCCAGAGGAGATACGCAGTATTTT. Its protein is CASSPRGDTQYF. Complete variable domain (other parts from reference TRBV7-2 and TRBJ2-3): GAGVSQSPSNKVTEKGKDVELRCDPISGHTALYWYRQSLGQGLEFLIYFQGNSAPDKSGLPSDRFSAERTGGSVSTLTIQRTQQEDSAVYLCASSPRGDTQYFGPGTRLTVL.

J is TRBJ2-6 and V is TRBV7-2, with D unresolved. V was cut by 4 bases and J by 4 bases, with 5 bases left in between. Germline values: CDR1 SGHTA, CDR2 FQGNSA. This CDR3 spans 13 amino acids. The CDR3 DNA reads TGTGCCAGCAGCTATTTAGGGGCCAACGTCCTGACTTTC. It codes for CASSYLGANVLTF.

The rearrangement links TRBV5-1 to TRBJ2-7; TRBD1 aligns across 8 bases. There are 16 residues in the CDR3. J was trimmed by 3 bases and V by 3 bases; bases with no gene match: 11. Per germline, CDR1 SGHRS and CDR2 YFSETQ. The CDR3 sequence: CASSSSGTGFDYEQYF. As DNA, the CDR3 is TGCGCCAGCAGCTCCTCCGGGACAGGTTTTGACTACGAGCAGTACTTC.

The gene calls are TRBV27 and TRBJ2-1; D may correspond to TRBD1 or TRBD2 (5 bases each). This CDR3 contains 15 residues. CDR1 is MNHEY and CDR2 is SMNVEV in the germline V gene (reference sequence). V lost 4 bases and J lost 6, with 16 bases in between. The CDR3 sequence is CASSSLGTGFNEQFF. The DNA of the CDR3 is TGTGCCAGCAGTTCCCTTGGGACCGGTTTCAATGAGCAGTTCTTC.

V and J are TRBV5-5 and TRBJ2-1, with D maybe TRBD2 (5 bases). This CDR3 region has 14 residues. Trimming removed 0 bases from V and 8 bases from J, with 12 bases in between. Germline assignment: CDR1 SGHKS and CDR2 YYEKEE (reference sequence). The CDR3 sequence is CASSLAFGKDEQFF. The CDR3 DNA is TGTGCCAGCAGCTTGGCATTCGGGAAGGATGAGCAGTTCTTC. Based on the CDR3 plus reference TRBV5-5 and TRBJ2-1, the full variable domain is DAGVTQSPTHLIKTRGQQVTLRCSPISGHKSVSWYQQVLGQGPQFIFQYYEKEERGRGNFPDRFSARQFPNYSSELNVNALLLGDSALYLCASSLAFGKDEQFFGPGTRLTVL.

The V call is TRBV25-1, the J call TRBJ2-5; 14 bases are a match to TRBD2. Trimming cost V 8 bases and J 5 bases; bases outside gene matches: 7. The length of the CDR3 is 15 residues. Germline V lookup: CDR1 MGHDK, CDR2 SYGVNS. DNA for the CDR3: TGTGCCAGCTCGGGACTAGCGGGAGTTGGGGAGACCCAGTACTTC. Amino acid sequence: CASSGLAGVGETQYF.

For the CDR3, the DNA is TGTGCCTGGAGTGCGTCGGGGGGGGGCTCGGGAGAGACCCAGTACTTC. Translated: CAWSASGGGSGETQYF. The chain couples TRBV30 to TRBJ2-5; 8 nucleotides line up with TRBD2. The CDR3 runs to 16 residues. V shed 1 base and J 4 bases; nucleotides not matched to a gene: 11. The germline gives CDR1 GTSNPN, CDR2 SVGIG (reference sequence).

The V gene is TRBV7-6, the J gene TRBJ2-3; 9 nucleotides align to TRBD2. J gave up 2 bases and V 5 bases, and 11 bases lay outside the gene matches. CDR1 and CDR2 (germline): SGHVS, FNYEAQ. The CDR3 consists of 17 residues. CDR3 loop: CASSPSQVAGATDTQYF. CDR3 coding DNA: TGTGCCAGCAGCCCTAGTCAGGTAGCGGGAGCCACAGATACGCAGTATTTT.

The sample holds a few counts of this clone. The chain combines TRBV5-1 with TRBJ1-4; 9 bases map to TRBD1. Per the germline V gene, CDR1 is SGHRS and CDR2 is YFSETQ. This CDR3 is 14 amino acids long. The V segment lost 3 bases and the J segment 8 bases; nucleotides outside the gene matches: 5. CDR3 loop: CASSWGQGKEKLFF. CDR3 in DNA: TGCGCCAGCAGCTGGGGACAGGGTAAAGAAAAACTGTTTTTT.

V gene TRBV7-6 combines with J gene TRBJ2-2; D unclear. The CDR3 is 15 residues long. Trimming shortened V by 1 base and J by 4 bases, and 10 bases separated the two germline ends. CDR1 and CDR2 (germline): SGHVS, FNYEAQ. The CDR3 region is CASSLGVMSTGELFF. The CDR3, as DNA: TGTGCCAGCAGCTTAGGGGTGATGAGCACCGGGGAGCTGTTTTTT. Full variable domain (outside the CDR3, taken from reference TRBV7-6 and TRBJ2-2): GAGVSQSPRYKVTKRGQDVALRCDPISGHVSLYWYRQALGQGPEFLTYFNYEAQQDKSGLPNDRFSAERPEGSISTLTIQRTEQRDSAMYRCASSLGVMSTGELFFGEGSRLTVL.

The table lists this clone with a count of one. The chain carries TRBV5-6 and TRBJ2-7; either TRBD1 or TRBD2 may supply D (5 bases each). Germline-derived CDR1 and CDR2 are SGHDT and YYEEEE. The V gene lost 3 bases and the J gene lost 6 bases, with 22 bases spanning the gap. This CDR3 is 16 amino acids long. CDR3 protein: CASSWGRVGPGSEQYF. The CDR3 DNA is TGTGCCAGCAGCTGGGGACGGGTGGGACCAGGTAGCGAGCAGTACTTC.

This clone has just a few counts. This chain joins TRBV29-1 and TRBJ2-1, with 12 bases lining up with TRBD1. Germline CDR1 and CDR2: SQVTM and ANQGSEA. The CDR3 extends over 14 amino acids. V trimming: 4 bases; J trimming: 7 bases; junction bases outside the gene matches: 5. CDR3 sequence: CSVGDRGQKNEQFF. CDR3 DNA sequence: TGCAGCGTTGGGGACAGGGGGCAGAAAAATGAGCAGTTCTTC.

The chain employs TRBV19 and TRBJ2-2, with D possibly TRBD1 on 5 matching bases. The V end was cut by 7 bases, the J end by 1 base, with 10 bases between. This CDR3 has 14 amino acids. Germline V gene lookup returns CDR1 LNHDA and CDR2 SQIVND (reference sequence). The CDR3 bases are TGTGCCAGTAAGGACACCTGGAACACCGGGGAGCTGTTTTTT. It codes for CASKDTWNTGELFF. Filled out from reference TRBV19 and TRBJ2-2, the complete variable domain reads DGGITQSPKYLFRKEGQNVTLSCEQNLNHDAMYWYRQDPGQGLRLIYYSQIVNDFQKGDIAEGYSVSREKKESFPLTVTSAQKNPTAFYLCASKDTWNTGELFFGEGSRLTVL.

The genes are TRBV9 and TRBJ2-1; D perhaps matches TRBD1 (6 bases). Germline V gives CDR1 SGDLS, CDR2 YYNGEE. The CDR3 consists of 16 residues. Trimming removed 3 bases at V and 0 bases at J, with 13 bases between. The CDR3 nucleotides read TGTGCCAGCAGCGCCTGGGACACGAGCTCCTACAATGAGCAGTTCTTC. Translating it yields CASSAWDTSSYNEQFF. The variable domain in full, completed from reference TRBV9 and TRBJ2-1, reads DSGVTQTPKHLITATGQRVTLRCSPRSGDLSVYWYQQSLDQGLQFLIQYYNGEERAKGNILERFSAQQFPDLHSELNLSSLELGDSALYFCASSAWDTSSYNEQFFGPGTRLTVL.